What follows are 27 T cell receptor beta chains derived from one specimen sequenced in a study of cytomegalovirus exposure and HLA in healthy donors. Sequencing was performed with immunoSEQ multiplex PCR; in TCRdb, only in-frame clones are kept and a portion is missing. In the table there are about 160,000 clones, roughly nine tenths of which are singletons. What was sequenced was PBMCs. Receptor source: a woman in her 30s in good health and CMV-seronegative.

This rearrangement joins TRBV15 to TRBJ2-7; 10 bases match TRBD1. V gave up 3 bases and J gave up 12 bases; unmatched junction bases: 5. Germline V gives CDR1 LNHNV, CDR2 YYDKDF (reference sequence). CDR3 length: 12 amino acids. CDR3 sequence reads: CATSSGTGAAYF. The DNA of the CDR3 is TGTGCCACCAGCAGCGGGACAGGGGCGGCGTACTTC. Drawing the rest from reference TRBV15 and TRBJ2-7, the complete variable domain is DAMVIQNPRYQVTQFGKPVTLSCSQTLNHNVMYWYQQKSSQAPKLLFHYYDKDFNNEADTPDNFQSRRPNTSFCFLDIRSPGLGDTAMYLCATSSGTGAAYFGPGTRLTVT.

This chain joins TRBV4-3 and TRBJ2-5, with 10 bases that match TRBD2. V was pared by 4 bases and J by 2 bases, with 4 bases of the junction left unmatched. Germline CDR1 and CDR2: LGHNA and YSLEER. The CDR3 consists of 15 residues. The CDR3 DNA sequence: TGCGCCAGCAGCCGAGGACTAGCGGAACAAGAGACCCAGTACTTC. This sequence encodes CASSRGLAEQETQYF.

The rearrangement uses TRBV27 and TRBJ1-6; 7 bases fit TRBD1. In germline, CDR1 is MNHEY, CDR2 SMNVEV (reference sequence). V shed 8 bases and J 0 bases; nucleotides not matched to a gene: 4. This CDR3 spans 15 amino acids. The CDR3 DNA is TGTGCCAGCTGCAGGGGGAGCTCCTATAATTCACCCCTCCACTTT. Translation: CASCRGSSYNSPLHF.

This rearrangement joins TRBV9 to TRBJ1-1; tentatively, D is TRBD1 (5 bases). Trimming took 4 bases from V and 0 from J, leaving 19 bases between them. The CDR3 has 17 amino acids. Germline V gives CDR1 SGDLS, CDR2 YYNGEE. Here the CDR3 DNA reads TGTGCCAGCAGCCTATCGGCAGGGTCTTTCATGAACACTGAAGCTTTCTTT. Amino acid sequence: CASSLSAGSFMNTEAFF.

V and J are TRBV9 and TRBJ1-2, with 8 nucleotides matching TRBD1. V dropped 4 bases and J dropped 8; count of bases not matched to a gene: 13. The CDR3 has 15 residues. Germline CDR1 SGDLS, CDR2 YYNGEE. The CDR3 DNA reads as TGTGCCAGCAGCTTCGGACAGGGAAAGAGTGGGGGCTACACCTTC. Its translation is CASSFGQGKSGGYTF.

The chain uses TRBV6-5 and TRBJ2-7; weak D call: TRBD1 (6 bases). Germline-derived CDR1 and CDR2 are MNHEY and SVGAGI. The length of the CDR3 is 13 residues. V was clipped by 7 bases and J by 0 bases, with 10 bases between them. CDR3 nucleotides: TGTGCCAGCATGGGGGCGCTCTCCTACGAGCAGTACTTC. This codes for CASMGALSYEQYF.

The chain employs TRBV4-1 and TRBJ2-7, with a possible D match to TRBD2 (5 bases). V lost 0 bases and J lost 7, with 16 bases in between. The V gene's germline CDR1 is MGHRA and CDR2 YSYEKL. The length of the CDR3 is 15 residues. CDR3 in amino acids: CASSQEAGTLGEQYF. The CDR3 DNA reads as TGCGCCAGCAGCCAAGAGGCGGGTACTCTAGGGGAGCAGTACTTC.

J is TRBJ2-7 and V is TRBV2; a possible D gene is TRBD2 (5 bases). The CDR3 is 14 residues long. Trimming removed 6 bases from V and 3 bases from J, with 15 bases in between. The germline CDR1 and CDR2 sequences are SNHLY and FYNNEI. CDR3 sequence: CASSRADRDYEQYF. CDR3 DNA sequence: TGTGCCAGCAGCCGAGCCGACCGGGACTACGAGCAGTACTTC.

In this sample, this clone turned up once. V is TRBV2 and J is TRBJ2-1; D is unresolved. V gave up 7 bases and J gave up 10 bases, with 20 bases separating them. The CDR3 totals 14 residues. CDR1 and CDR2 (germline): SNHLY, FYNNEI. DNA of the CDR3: TGTGCCAGCACCCCGAGCCGAATAGGAGCGGAGCAGTTCTTC. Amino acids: CASTPSRIGAEQFF.

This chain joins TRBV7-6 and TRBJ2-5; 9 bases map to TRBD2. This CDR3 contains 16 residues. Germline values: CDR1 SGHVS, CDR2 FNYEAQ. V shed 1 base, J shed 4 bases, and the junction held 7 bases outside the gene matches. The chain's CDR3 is CASSLGGSSGTETQYF. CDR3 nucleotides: TGTGCCAGCAGCTTAGGGGGGTCTAGCGGGACAGAGACCCAGTACTTC.

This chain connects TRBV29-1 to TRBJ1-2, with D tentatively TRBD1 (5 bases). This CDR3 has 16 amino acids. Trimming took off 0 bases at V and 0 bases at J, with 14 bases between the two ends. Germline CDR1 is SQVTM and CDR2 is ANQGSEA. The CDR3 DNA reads TGCAGCGTTGAAGACAGGGAAGTTAGTTCTAACTATGGCTACACCTTC. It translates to CSVEDREVSSNYGYTF. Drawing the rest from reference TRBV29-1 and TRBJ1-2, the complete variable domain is SAVISQKPSRDICQRGTSLTIQCQVDSQVTMMFWYRQQPGQSLTLIATANQGSEATYESGFVIDKFPISRPNLTFSTLTVSNMSPEDSSIYLCSVEDREVSSNYGYTFGSGTRLTVV.

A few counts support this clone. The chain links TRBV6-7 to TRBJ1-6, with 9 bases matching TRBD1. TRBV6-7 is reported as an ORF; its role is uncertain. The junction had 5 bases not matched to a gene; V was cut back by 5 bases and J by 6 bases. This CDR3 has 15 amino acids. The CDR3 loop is CASSDRTGVNSPLHF. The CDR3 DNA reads TGTGCCAGCAGTGACAGGACAGGGGTTAATTCACCCCTCCACTTT.

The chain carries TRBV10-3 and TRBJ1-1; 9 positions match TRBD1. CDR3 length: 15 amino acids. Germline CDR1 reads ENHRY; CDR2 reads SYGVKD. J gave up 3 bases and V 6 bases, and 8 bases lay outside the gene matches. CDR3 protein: CAISLGQGRYTEAFF. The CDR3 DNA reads TGTGCCATCAGCTTAGGACAGGGGCGCTACACTGAAGCTTTCTTT.

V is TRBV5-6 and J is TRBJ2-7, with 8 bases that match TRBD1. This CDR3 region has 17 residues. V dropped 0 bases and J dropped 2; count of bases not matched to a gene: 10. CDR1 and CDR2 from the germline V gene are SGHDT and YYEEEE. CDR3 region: CASSLVQGDLIAYEQYF. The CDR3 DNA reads TGTGCCAGCAGCTTGGTACAGGGGGACCTTATAGCCTACGAGCAGTACTTC.

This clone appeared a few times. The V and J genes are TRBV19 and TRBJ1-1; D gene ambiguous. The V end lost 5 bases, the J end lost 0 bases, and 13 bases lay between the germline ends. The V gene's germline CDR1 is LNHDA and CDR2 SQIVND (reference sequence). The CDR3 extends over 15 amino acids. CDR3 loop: CASSPLPRVNTEAFF. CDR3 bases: TGTGCCAGTAGTCCGCTCCCTCGAGTGAACACTGAAGCTTTCTTT.

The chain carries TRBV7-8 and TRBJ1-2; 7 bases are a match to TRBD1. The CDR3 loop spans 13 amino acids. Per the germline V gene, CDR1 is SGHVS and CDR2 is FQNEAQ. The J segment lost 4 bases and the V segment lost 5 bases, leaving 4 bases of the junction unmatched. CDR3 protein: CASSTRTGYGYTF. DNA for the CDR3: TGTGCCAGCAGCACAAGGACAGGCTATGGCTACACCTTC. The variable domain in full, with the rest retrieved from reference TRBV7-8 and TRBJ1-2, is GAGVSQSPRYKVAKRGQDVALRCDPISGHVSLFWYQQALGQGPEFLTYFQNEAQLDKSGLPSDRFFAERPEGSVSTLKIQRTQQEDSAVYLCASSTRTGYGYTFGSGTRLTVV.

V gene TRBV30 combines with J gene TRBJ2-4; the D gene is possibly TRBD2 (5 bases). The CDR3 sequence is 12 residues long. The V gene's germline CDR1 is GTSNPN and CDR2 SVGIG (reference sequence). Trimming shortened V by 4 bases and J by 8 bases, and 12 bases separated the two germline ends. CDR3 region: CAWISEGYIQYF. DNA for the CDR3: TGTGCCTGGATTTCCGAGGGCTACATTCAGTACTTC.

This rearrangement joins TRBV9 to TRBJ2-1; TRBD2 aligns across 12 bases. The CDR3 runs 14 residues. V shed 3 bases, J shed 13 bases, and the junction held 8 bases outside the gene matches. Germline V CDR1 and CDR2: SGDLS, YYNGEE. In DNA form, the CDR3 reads TGTGCCAGCAGCGAGACTAGCGGGAGAAAGAAACAGTTCTTC. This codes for CASSETSGRKKQFF.

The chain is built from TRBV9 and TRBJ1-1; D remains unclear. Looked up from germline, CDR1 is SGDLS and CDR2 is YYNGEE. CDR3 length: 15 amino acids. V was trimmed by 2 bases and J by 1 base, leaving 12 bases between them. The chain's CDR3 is CASSVDPWENTEAFF. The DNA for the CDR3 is TGTGCCAGCAGCGTCGACCCATGGGAGAACACTGAAGCTTTCTTT.

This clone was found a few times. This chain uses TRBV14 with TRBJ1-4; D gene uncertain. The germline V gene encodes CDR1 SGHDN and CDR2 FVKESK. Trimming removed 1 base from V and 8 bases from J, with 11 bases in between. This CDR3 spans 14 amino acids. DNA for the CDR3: TGTGCCAGCAGCCAAGGACCTCAGAGGGAAAAACTGTTTTTT. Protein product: CASSQGPQREKLFF.

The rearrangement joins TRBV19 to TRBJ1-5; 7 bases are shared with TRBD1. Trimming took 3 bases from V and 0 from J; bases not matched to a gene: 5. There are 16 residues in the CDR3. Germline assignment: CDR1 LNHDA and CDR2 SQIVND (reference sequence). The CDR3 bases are TGTGCCAGTAGTATTCCCCAGGGGGTTAGCAATCAGCCCCAGCATTTT. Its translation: CASSIPQGVSNQPQHF.

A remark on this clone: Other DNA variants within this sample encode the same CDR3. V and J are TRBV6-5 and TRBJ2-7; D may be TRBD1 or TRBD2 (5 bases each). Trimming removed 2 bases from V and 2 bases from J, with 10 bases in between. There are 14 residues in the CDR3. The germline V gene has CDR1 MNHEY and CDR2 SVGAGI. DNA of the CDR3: TGTGCCAGCAGTTACGGCCAGGGACCCTACGAGCAGTACTTC. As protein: CASSYGQGPYEQYF.

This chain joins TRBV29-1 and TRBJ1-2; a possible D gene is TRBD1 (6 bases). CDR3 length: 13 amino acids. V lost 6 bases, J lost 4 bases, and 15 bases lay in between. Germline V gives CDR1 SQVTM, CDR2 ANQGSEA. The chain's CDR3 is CSVLGSGAYGYTF. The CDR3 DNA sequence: TGCAGCGTGTTAGGATCAGGGGCCTATGGCTACACCTTC.

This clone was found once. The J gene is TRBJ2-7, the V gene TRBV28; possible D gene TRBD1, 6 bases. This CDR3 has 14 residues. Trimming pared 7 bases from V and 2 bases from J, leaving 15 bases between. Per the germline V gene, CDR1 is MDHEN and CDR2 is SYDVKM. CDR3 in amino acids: CASITGTVTYEQYF. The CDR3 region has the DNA TGTGCCAGCATAACAGGGACGGTTACCTACGAGCAGTACTTC. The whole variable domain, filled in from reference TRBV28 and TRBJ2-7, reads DVKVTQSSRYLVKRTGEKVFLECVQDMDHENMFWYRQDPGLGLRLIYFSYDVKMKEKGDIPEGYSVSREKKERFSLILESASTNQTSMYLCASITGTVTYEQYFGPGTRLTVT.

Here the CDR3 DNA reads TGTGCCAGCAGCAAGGACGGCACCTACAATGAGCAGTTCTTC. Amino acid sequence: CASSKDGTYNEQFF. The chain recombines TRBV28 with TRBJ2-1; D not certain. The V end lost 6 bases, the J end lost 2 bases, and 11 bases lay between the germline ends. The CDR3 runs 14 residues. In germline, CDR1 is MDHEN, CDR2 SYDVKM.

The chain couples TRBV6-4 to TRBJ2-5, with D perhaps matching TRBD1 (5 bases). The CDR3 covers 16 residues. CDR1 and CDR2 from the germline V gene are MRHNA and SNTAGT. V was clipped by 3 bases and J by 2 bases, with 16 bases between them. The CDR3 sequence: CASSDRVGKGQETQYF. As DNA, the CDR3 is TGTGCCAGCAGTGATAGGGTAGGGAAGGGGCAAGAGACCCAGTACTTC.

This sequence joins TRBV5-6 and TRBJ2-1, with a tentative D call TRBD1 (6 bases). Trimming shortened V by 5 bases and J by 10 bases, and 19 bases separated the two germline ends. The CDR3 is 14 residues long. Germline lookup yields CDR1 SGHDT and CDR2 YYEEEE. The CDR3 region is CASRDLGQSGEQFF. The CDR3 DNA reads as TGTGCCAGCAGGGACCTAGGACAGTCCGGGGAGCAGTTCTTC.